This T cell receptor beta chain was identified during a study of T cells in Graves' hyperthyroidism and ophthalmopathy. Study-wide points: Progression to ophthalmopathy was predicted a median of 6.5 months early.

The CDR3 is 15 residues long. Germline CDR1 and CDR2: MNHEY and SVGEGT. V was clipped by 2 bases and J by 4 bases, with 12 bases between them. Absence of ophthalmopathy progression within 18 months defined stable Graves' hyperthyroidism. For this clonotype: Its antigen remains unknown.

TCR beta CDR3 regions were amplified from RNA. HTBI primers were the set used in a first-round RT-PCR of the TCR CDR3. TCRdb ran MiXCR on the multiplex PCR reads and lists one entry per CDR3 protein. Counted here are about 740,000 distinct CDR3 sequences, 14% occurring once; the ten biggest clones make up roughly 10%. The sequencing sample was made of blood. This TCR was sampled from a woman aged 18 to 35 with Graves' hyperthyroidism. This chain links TRBV6-2 or TRBV6-3 with TRBJ2-1; TRBD1 or TRBD2 may be the D gene (5 bases each). The CDR3 sequence: CASSYGRGQYNEQFF. CDR3 DNA sequence: TGTGCCAGCAGTTACGGACGGGGCCAATACAATGAGCAGTTCTTC.